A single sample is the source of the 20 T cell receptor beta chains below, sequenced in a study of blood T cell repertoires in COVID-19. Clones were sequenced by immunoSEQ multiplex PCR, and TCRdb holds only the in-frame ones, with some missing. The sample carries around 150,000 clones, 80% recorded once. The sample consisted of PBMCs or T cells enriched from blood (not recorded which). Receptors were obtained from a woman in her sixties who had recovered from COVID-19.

Here the CDR3 DNA reads TGTGCCAGTAACAAAGGGACCAGGGGGGAAGAGACCCAGTACTTC. Protein product: CASNKGTRGEETQYF. The J gene is TRBJ2-5, the V gene TRBV19; a weak D match, TRBD1 (7 bases). The V gene lost 7 bases and the J gene lost 3 bases, with 18 bases spanning the gap. Germline V gene lookup returns CDR1 LNHDA and CDR2 SQIVND (reference sequence). The CDR3 spans 15 residues.

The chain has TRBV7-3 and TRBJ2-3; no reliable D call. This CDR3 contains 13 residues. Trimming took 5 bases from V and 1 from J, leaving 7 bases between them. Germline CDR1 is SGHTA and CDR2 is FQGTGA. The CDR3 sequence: CASSLTGTDTQYF. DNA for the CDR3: TGTGCCAGCAGCCTTACAGGCACAGATACGCAGTATTTT.

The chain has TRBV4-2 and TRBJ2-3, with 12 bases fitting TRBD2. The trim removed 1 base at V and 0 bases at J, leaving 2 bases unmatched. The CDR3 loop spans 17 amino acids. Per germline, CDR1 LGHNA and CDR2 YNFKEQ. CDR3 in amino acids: CASSQGLAGASTDTQYF. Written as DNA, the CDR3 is TGTGCCAGCAGCCAAGGACTAGCGGGGGCCAGCACAGATACGCAGTATTTT.

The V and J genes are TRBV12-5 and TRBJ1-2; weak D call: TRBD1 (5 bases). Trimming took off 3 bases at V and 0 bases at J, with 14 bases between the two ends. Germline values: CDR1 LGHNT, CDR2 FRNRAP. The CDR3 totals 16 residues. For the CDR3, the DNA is TGTGCTAGTGGTTTAAGTCAGGGTTCAACTAACTATGGCTACACCTTC. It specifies CASGLSQGSTNYGYTF.

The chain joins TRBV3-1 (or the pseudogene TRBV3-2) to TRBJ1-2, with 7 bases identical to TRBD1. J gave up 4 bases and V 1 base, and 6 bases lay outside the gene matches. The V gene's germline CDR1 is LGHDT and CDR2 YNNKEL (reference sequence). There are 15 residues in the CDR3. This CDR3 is CASSQVPGQLYGYTF. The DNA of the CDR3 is TGTGCCAGCAGCCAAGTCCCGGGACAGCTCTATGGCTACACCTTC.

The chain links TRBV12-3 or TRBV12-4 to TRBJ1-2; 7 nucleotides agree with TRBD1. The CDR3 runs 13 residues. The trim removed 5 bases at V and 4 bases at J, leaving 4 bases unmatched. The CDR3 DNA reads TGTGCCAGCAGTCTGAGACAGGGCTATGGCTACACCTTC. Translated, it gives CASSLRQGYGYTF.

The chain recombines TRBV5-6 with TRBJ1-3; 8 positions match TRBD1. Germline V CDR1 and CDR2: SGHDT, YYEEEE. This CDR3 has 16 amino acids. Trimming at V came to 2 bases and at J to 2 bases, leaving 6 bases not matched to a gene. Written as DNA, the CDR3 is TGTGCCAGCAGCTTCTTGGACAGGGTAGCTGGAAACACCATATATTTT. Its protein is CASSFLDRVAGNTIYF. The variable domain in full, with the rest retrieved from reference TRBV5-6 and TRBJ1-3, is DAGVTQSPTHLIKTRGQQVTLRCSPKSGHDTVSWYQQALGQGPQFIFQYYEEEERQRGNFPDRFSGHQFPNYSSELNVNALLLGDSALYLCASSFLDRVAGNTIYFGEGSWLTVV.

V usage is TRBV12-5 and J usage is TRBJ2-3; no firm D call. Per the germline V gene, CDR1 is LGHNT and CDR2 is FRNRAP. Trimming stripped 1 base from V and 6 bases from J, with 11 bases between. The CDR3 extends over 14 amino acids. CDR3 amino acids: CASGLDSPRDTQYF. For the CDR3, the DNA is TGTGCTAGTGGTTTGGACAGCCCTCGGGATACGCAGTATTTT.

CDR3 region: CATSRDKGNRDSQETQYF. The CDR3 coding sequence is TGTGCCACCAGCAGAGATAAGGGTAATCGGGACTCACAAGAGACCCAGTACTTC. The chain uses TRBV15 and TRBJ2-5; maybe TRBD2 (6 bases). CDR1 LNHNV and CDR2 YYDKDF come from the germline V gene (reference sequence). Trimming shortened V by 0 bases and J by 2 bases, and 19 bases separated the two germline ends. The CDR3 has 18 amino acids.

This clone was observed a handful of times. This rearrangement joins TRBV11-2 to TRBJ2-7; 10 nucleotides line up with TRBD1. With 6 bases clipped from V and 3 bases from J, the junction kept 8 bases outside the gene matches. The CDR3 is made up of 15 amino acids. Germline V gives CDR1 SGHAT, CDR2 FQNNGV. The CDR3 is CASRWGQGPLYEQYF. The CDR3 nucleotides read TGTGCCAGCAGATGGGGACAGGGGCCCCTCTACGAGCAGTACTTC.

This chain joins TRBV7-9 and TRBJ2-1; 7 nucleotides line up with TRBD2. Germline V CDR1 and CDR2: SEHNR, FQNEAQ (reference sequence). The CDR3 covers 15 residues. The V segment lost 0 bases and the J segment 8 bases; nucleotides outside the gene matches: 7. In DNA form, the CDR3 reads TGTGCCAGCAGCTTAGCGGGGAGACTAGCCGATGAGCAGTTCTTC. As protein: CASSLAGRLADEQFF.

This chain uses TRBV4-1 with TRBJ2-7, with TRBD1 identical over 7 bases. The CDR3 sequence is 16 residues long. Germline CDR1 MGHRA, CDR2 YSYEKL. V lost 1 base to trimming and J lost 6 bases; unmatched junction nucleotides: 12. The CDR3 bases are TGCGCCAGCAGCCAAGGAGGACAGGCGGAAATTCGCGAGCAGTACTTC. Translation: CASSQGGQAEIREQYF.

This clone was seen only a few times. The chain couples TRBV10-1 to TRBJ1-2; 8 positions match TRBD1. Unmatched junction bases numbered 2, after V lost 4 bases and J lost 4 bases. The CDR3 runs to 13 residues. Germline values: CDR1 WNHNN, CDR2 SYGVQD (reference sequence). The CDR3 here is CASSAGGAYGYTF. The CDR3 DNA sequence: TGCGCCAGCAGTGCAGGGGGCGCCTATGGCTACACCTTC.

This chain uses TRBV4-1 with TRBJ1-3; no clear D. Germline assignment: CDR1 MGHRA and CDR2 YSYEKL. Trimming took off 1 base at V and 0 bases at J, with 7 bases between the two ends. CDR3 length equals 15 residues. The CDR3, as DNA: TGCGCCAGCAGCCAAGGACTGCTCTCTGGAAACACCATATATTTT. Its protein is CASSQGLLSGNTIYF.

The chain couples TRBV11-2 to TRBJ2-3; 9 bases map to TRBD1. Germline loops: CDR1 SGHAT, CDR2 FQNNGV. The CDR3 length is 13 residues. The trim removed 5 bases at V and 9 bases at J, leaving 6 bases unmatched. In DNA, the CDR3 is TGTGCCAGCAGCCCCTTACAGGGGGCGACGCAGTATTTT. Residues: CASSPLQGATQYF.

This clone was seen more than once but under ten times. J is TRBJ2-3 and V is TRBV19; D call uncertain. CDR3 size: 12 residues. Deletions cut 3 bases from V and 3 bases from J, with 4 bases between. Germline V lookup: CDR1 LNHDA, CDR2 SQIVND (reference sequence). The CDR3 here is CASSISTDTQYF. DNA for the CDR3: TGTGCCAGTAGTATCTCTACAGATACGCAGTATTTT.

CDR3 loop: CASSLPGQSGGGYTF. The DNA of the CDR3 is TGTGCCAGCAGCTTACCAGGCCAGTCAGGGGGTGGCTACACCTTC. This chain connects TRBV5-6 to TRBJ1-2, with 7 nucleotides matching TRBD1. V lost 2 bases to trimming and J lost 7 bases; unmatched junction nucleotides: 11. CDR3 length: 15 residues. Looked up from germline, CDR1 is SGHDT and CDR2 is YYEEEE.

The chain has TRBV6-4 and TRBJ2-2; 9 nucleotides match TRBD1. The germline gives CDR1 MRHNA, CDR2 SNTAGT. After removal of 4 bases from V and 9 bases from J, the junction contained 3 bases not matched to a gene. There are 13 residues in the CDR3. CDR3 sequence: CASSATGGRELFF. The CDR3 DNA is TGTGCCAGCAGTGCCACAGGGGGCAGGGAGCTGTTTTTT.

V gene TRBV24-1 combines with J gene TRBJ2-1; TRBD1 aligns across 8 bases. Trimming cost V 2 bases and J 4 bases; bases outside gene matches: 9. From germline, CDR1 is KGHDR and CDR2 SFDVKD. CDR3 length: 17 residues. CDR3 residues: CATSDSGGRISYNEQFF. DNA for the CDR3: TGTGCCACCAGTGATTCAGGGGGCCGGATTTCGTACAATGAGCAGTTCTTC.

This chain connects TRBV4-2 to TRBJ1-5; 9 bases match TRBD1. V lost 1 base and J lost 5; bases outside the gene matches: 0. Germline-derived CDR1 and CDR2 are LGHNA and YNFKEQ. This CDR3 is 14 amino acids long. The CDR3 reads CASSQGQGDQPQHF. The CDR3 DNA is TGTGCCAGCAGCCAAGGACAGGGGGATCAGCCCCAGCATTTT.